This T cell receptor (beta chain) is drawn from a study of cytomegalovirus exposure and HLA in healthy donors. Comments on this clone: Its specificity is unknown.

A multiplex PCR was run with 60 Vbeta primers and 13 Jbeta primers. This table comes from immunoSEQ multiplex PCR, and its TCRdb copy is limited to in-frame clones, with some not included. The sample consists of more than 95,000 clones, 70% to 80% of them appearing once. Study findings and constraints: The presence/absence work took it that sequencing depth was about the same across donors. Most TCR sequences were rare, but some public TCRs occurred in many donors. Most of the TCR beta V segments (in an earlier analysis) were productive either about 87% or about 30% of the time.

Germline V gene sequence: CDR1 MDHEN, CDR2 SYDVKM. The CDR3 consists of 14 residues. V was pared by 7 bases and J by 6 bases, with 19 bases between. The sample was PBMCs. This receptor was identified in a middle-aged man in good health and CMV-seronegative. This chain uses TRBV28 with TRBJ2-7; weak D call: TRBD2 (5 bases). The CDR3 DNA reads as TGTGCCAGCACCTTCCGTCCGGTCGGAGGCGAGCAGTACTTC. It encodes CASTFRPVGGEQYF.